This TCR beta chain was identified in a study of tissue T cells after allogeneic stem cell transplantation. Whole-study findings and limits: Blood and spleen captured only part of the tissue TCR repertoire.

TCRdb keeps only in-frame clones here, not all; method: immunoSEQ multiplex PCR. The sample carries 6,500 to 7,500 clones, approximately 45% recorded once. This clone was counted only a few times. The target antigen is unknown. Gene names and germline match the mouse. Regarding time point: mouse harvest day 7 after allogeneic transplant. Mouse grafts combined 10^7 T-cell-depleted bone marrow cells with 10^6 splenic CD5+ T cells. Mice had MHC-mismatched B6 into BALB/c GVHD, sampled day 7 or 14. The receptor's source is a female BALB/c mouse given C57BL/6 T cells with graft-versus-host disease after an allogeneic hematopoietic cell transplant. Sequencing was carried out using gut tissue.

The sequenced CDR3 bases are TGTGCCAGCAGCCAAGTCGGCTCCGACTACACC. Its translation is CASSQVGSDYT. The whole CDR3 reads CASSQVGSDYTF. The genes are TRBV5 and TRBJ1-2; D is uncertain. The CDR3 end is not reached by the read, which stops 1 residue before it; the germline J gene fills it in. Germline lookup yields CDR1 LGHNA and CDR2 YNLKQL (reference sequence). V lost 1 base and J lost 4, with 4 bases in between. The length of the CDR3 is 12 residues.